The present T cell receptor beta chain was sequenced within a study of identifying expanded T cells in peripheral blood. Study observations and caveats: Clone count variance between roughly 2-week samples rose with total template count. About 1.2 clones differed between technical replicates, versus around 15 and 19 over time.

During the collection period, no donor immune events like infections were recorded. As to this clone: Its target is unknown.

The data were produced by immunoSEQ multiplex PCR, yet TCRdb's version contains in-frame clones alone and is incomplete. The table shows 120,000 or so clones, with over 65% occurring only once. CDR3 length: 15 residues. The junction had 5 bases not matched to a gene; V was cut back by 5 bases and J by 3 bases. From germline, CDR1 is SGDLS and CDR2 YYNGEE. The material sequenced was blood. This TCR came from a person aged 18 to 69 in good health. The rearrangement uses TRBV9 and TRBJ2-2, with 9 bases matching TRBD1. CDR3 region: CASRARQGDTGELFF. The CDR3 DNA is TGTGCCAGCAGAGCCCGACAGGGGGACACCGGGGAGCTGTTTTTT.